These 26 T cell receptor beta chains share one sample of origin, sequenced in a study of spatial heterogeneity in lung cancer. TCRdb called the 5' RACE reads again in MiXCR, with one record for every CDR3 protein. The table includes 25,000 to 30,000 distinct CDR3 sequences, roughly 8.4% detected once. As for time point: sample taken at primary tumor resection. Sequencing covered unsorted whole RNA taken from tumor, nontumor lung or frozen PBMC. This sample comprised PBMCs, obtained at surgery. These receptors were collected from a female donor with early-stage non-small cell lung cancer.

This clonotype was observed many times. The chain links TRBV6-2 or TRBV6-3 to TRBJ1-2, with D unresolved. The CDR3 is made up of 12 amino acids. Trimming pared 3 bases from V and 8 bases from J, leaving 10 bases between. Germline loops: CDR1 MNHEY, CDR2 SVGEGT. The CDR3 DNA follows: TGTGCCAGCAGTTATATCCGAACGGGCTACACCTTC. Protein product: CASSYIRTGYTF.

This clonotype was recorded at least ten times. This chain uses TRBV3-1 with TRBJ2-5; no reliable D call. V lost 0 bases and J 8 bases, leaving 10 bases between the germline ends. The germline gives CDR1 LGHDT, CDR2 YNNKEL (reference sequence). The CDR3 extends over 13 amino acids. The CDR3 DNA sequence: TGTGCCAGCAGCCAAGATCTACAGACCACCCAGTACTTC. This encodes CASSQDLQTTQYF.

V gene TRBV7-8 combines with J gene TRBJ2-1; D is unclear. This CDR3 is built from 15 residues. Germline assignment: CDR1 SGHVS and CDR2 FQNEAQ. Trimming removed 0 bases from V and 6 bases from J, with 12 bases in between. For the CDR3, the DNA is TGTGCCAGCAGCTTAGCCCCCCAACCCCCCAATGAGCAGTTCTTC. This codes for CASSLAPQPPNEQFF.

The gene calls are TRBV11-2 and TRBJ2-1; D may be TRBD2 (6 bases). This CDR3 has 15 amino acids. The V and J ends lost 1 base and 1 base respectively, with 8 bases between them. CDR1 and CDR2 (germline): SGHAT, FQNNGV. The CDR3 nucleotides are TGTGCCAGCAGCTTAGCGGGAGAGTCCTACAATGAGCAGTTCTTC. Amino acids: CASSLAGESYNEQFF.

This clonotype occurred many times. This rearrangement joins TRBV4-2 to TRBJ2-1; 7 nucleotides line up with TRBD1. V was clipped by 5 bases and J by 5 bases; unmatched bases: 9. The CDR3 runs 15 residues. Looked up from germline, CDR1 is LGHNA and CDR2 is YNFKEQ. In DNA form, the CDR3 reads TGTGCCAGCAGCTCCTGGGGACAGAGCCACAATGAGCAGTTCTTC. Translating it yields CASSSWGQSHNEQFF.

The rearrangement joins TRBV19 to TRBJ1-1; no clear D gene. The ends were cut back, 4 bases at V and 7 bases at J, with 10 bases in the middle. This CDR3 region has 12 residues. Germline loops: CDR1 LNHDA, CDR2 SQIVND (reference sequence). CDR3 amino acids: CASSSRRFEAFF. In DNA form, the CDR3 reads TGTGCCAGTAGTAGTCGTCGTTTTGAAGCTTTCTTT.

Here the CDR3 reads CASSGTSGAQETQYF. The CDR3 bases are TGTGCCAGCAGTGGCACTAGCGGGGCCCAAGAGACCCAGTACTTC. V usage is TRBV6-6 and J usage is TRBJ2-5; 10 bases fit TRBD2. The V gene's germline CDR1 is MNHNY and CDR2 SVGAGI (reference sequence). This CDR3 comprises 15 residues. Germline trimming cut 5 bases from V and 1 base from J; bases unmatched to any gene: 4.

This clonotype came up many times. The chain recombines TRBV28 with TRBJ1-6; 9 positions agree with TRBD1. The germline V gene encodes CDR1 MDHEN and CDR2 SYDVKM. Unmatched junction bases numbered 9, after V lost 5 bases and J lost 10 bases. This CDR3 spans 15 amino acids. CDR3 protein: CASSPETGGRSPLHF. CDR3 nucleotides: TGTGCCAGCAGTCCCGAAACAGGGGGCCGATCACCCCTCCACTTT.

This clonotype was found many times. V usage is TRBV29-1 and J usage is TRBJ2-5; D possibly uses TRBD1 or TRBD2 (5 bases each). Germline V lookup: CDR1 SQVTM, CDR2 ANQGSEA. There are 14 residues in the CDR3. In nucleotides, the CDR3 is TGCAGTTTGGGGGTAGGGGAGTTCGGAGAGACCCAGTACTTC. It specifies CSLGVGEFGETQYF.

The chain has TRBV12-3 or TRBV12-4 and TRBJ2-3; 7 nucleotides align to TRBD2. The ends lost 0 bases at V and 0 bases at J; junction bases unmatched: 3. This CDR3 comprises 16 residues. CDR3: CASSLAGLRSTDTQYF. The CDR3 DNA sequence: TGTGCCAGCAGTTTAGCGGGACTAAGAAGCACAGATACGCAGTATTTT.

The table lists this clonotype with a few counts. The chain carries TRBV4-1 and TRBJ2-5; a weak D match, TRBD1 (5 bases). Trimming cost V 1 base and J 4 bases, with 10 bases left between them. This CDR3 has 14 residues. The germline V gene has CDR1 MGHRA and CDR2 YSYEKL. CDR3 DNA sequence: TGCGCCAGCAGCCAAGGGGCAGGGCTAGAGACCCAGTACTTC. It translates to CASSQGAGLETQYF.

There are many counts of this clonotype. The chain combines TRBV20-1 with TRBJ1-5; tentative D call: TRBD1 (6 bases). The V gene lost 0 bases and the J gene lost 1 base, with 13 bases spanning the gap. Germline V lookup: CDR1 DFQATT, CDR2 SNEGSKA (reference sequence). The CDR3 spans 16 residues. The CDR3 coding sequence is TGCAGTGCTAGAGATTTAGGGGGTTGGAGCAATCAGCCCCAGCATTTT. Amino acids: CSARDLGGWSNQPQHF.

This clonotype was detected many times. This chain connects TRBV28 to TRBJ2-2, with TRBD2 matching 12 bases. V lost 6 bases and J lost 6; bases outside the gene matches: 8. The CDR3 contains 16 residues. Germline values: CDR1 MDHEN, CDR2 SYDVKM. CDR3 residues: CASRDGTSGYSGELFF. CDR3 nucleotides: TGTGCCAGCAGGGACGGGACTAGCGGGTATTCCGGGGAGCTGTTTTTT.

There are many counts of this clonotype. This chain links TRBV30 with TRBJ2-1, with 9 bases identical to TRBD2. Germline V gene data show CDR1 as GTSNPN and CDR2 as SVGIG (reference sequence). The CDR3 is made up of 12 amino acids. The trim removed 4 bases at V and 9 bases at J, leaving 4 bases unmatched. Written as DNA, the CDR3 is TGTGCCTGGATCGAGCGGGAGGCTGAGCAGTTCTTC. Its protein product is CAWIEREAEQFF.

This chain connects TRBV29-1 to TRBJ1-1; 10 nucleotides match TRBD1. V was clipped by 4 bases and J by 4 bases; unmatched bases: 3. CDR1 and CDR2 from the germline V gene are SQVTM and ANQGSEA. CDR3 length: 13 residues. Written as DNA, the CDR3 is TGCAGCGTTGGAGGACAGGGGGGCACTGAAGCTTTCTTT. Translation gives CSVGGQGGTEAFF.

The gene calls are TRBV27 and TRBJ1-6, with no clear D. Trimming shortened V by 3 bases and J by 4 bases, and 7 bases separated the two germline ends. CDR3 size: 14 residues. Germline assignment: CDR1 MNHEY and CDR2 SMNVEV (reference sequence). This chain's CDR3 is CASSFNIYNSPLHF. The CDR3 bases are TGTGCCAGCAGTTTTAACATATATAATTCACCCCTCCACTTT.

This clonotype was detected only a few times. J is TRBJ1-2 and V is TRBV6-1; D is unclear. The CDR3 has 10 residues. Trimming pared 7 bases from V and 8 bases from J, leaving 8 bases between. CDR1 and CDR2 (germline): MNHNS, SASEGT. For the CDR3, the DNA is TGTGCCAGCATCGAGGCGGGCTACACCTTC. The encoded protein is CASIEAGYTF.

This clonotype appeared many times. The chain recombines TRBV7-2 with TRBJ1-5; tentative D call: TRBD1 (6 bases). The CDR3 contains 15 residues. With 4 bases removed from V and 3 bases from J, the gap between germline ends came to 13 bases. CDR1 and CDR2 (germline): SGHTA, FQGNSA. CDR3 sequence reads: CASSYEQGYNQPQHF. The CDR3 nucleotides read TGTGCCAGCAGCTACGAACAGGGCTACAATCAGCCCCAGCATTTT.

This chain connects TRBV20-1 to TRBJ2-1; 11 bases fit TRBD2. Per germline, CDR1 DFQATT and CDR2 SNEGSKA (reference sequence). CDR3 length: 15 amino acids. Trimming at V came to 4 bases and at J to 4 bases, leaving 6 bases not matched to a gene. The CDR3 reads CSATPTSGDYNEQFF. The CDR3 bases are TGCAGTGCTACTCCGACTAGCGGGGATTACAATGAGCAGTTCTTC.

This clonotype was counted many times. The chain carries TRBV20-1 and TRBJ2-1; D perhaps matches TRBD1 (5 bases). Trimming removed 4 bases from V and 0 bases from J, with 10 bases in between. Germline CDR1 is DFQATT and CDR2 is SNEGSKA (reference sequence). The CDR3 is made up of 14 amino acids. The CDR3 loop is CSANVRGSYNEQFF. CDR3 DNA sequence: TGCAGTGCTAACGTTAGGGGCTCCTACAATGAGCAGTTCTTC.

In its sample, this clonotype was seen many times. The rearrangement joins TRBV4-3 to TRBJ2-2; 7 bases are shared with TRBD1. This CDR3 contains 18 residues. Trimming removed 1 base from V and 4 bases from J; junction bases left unmatched: 12. The germline V gene has CDR1 LGHNA and CDR2 YSLEER. Here the CDR3 DNA reads TGCGCCAGCAGCCAAGCCAGGGGTTTGGCAGGGGGCACCGGGGAGCTGTTTTTT. Translated: CASSQARGLAGGTGELFF.

This clonotype was picked up many times. This rearrangement joins TRBV6-2 or TRBV6-3 to TRBJ1-5; D unclear. The germline gives CDR1 MNHEY, CDR2 SVGEGT. Trimming stripped 2 bases from V and 1 base from J, with 6 bases between. There are 14 residues in the CDR3. CDR3 DNA sequence: TGTGCCAGCAGTTACAGGGCGAGCAATCAGCCCCAGCATTTT. The encoded protein is CASSYRASNQPQHF.

The V gene is TRBV14, the J gene TRBJ2-7, with a tentative D call TRBD1 (5 bases). The CDR3 spans 15 residues. The germline V gene has CDR1 SGHDN and CDR2 FVKESK. V was trimmed by 0 bases and J by 6 bases, leaving 15 bases between them. The CDR3 sequence is CASSQEGAEPVEQYF. The CDR3 bases are TGTGCCAGCAGCCAAGAAGGGGCAGAACCAGTCGAGCAGTACTTC. Filled out from reference TRBV14 and TRBJ2-7, the complete variable domain reads EAGVTQFPSHSVIEKGQTVTLRCDPISGHDNLYWYRRVMGKEIKFLLHFVKESKQDESGMPNNRFLAERTGGTYSTLKVQPAELEDSGVYFCASSQEGAEPVEQYFGPGTRLTVT.

The gene calls are TRBV5-4 and TRBJ1-2; 9 nucleotides match TRBD1. CDR1 is SGHNT and CDR2 is YYREEE in the germline V gene (reference sequence). The trim removed 3 bases at V and 8 bases at J, leaving 5 bases unmatched. This CDR3 has 13 amino acids. Written as DNA, the CDR3 is TGTGCCAGCAGCTCACAGGGGGCGCAGGGCTACACCTTC. It yields the protein CASSSQGAQGYTF.

Worth noting for this clonotype: A much larger clonotype is one base distant, so this may be a read error. The CDR3 protein is CATSGELDGNEQFF. CDR3 nucleotides: TGTGCCACCAGTGGGGAGTTAGACGGGAATGAGCAGTTCTTC. This chain joins TRBV24-1 and TRBJ2-1; tentatively, D is TRBD2 (5 bases). Germline V gene sequence: CDR1 KGHDR, CDR2 SFDVKD. V gave up 5 bases and J gave up 7 bases, with 14 bases separating them. The CDR3 has 14 amino acids.

This clonotype came up a few times. V gene TRBV9 combines with J gene TRBJ1-2; D uncertain. The CDR3 consists of 19 residues. With 4 bases removed from V and 0 bases from J, the gap between germline ends came to 25 bases. Germline V gene data show CDR1 as SGDLS and CDR2 as YYNGEE. The DNA of the CDR3 is TGTGCCAGCAGCCGCCGTGGAGCAGCTGCCACCCTTTCTAACTATGGCTACACCTTC. It codes for CASSRRGAAATLSNYGYTF.